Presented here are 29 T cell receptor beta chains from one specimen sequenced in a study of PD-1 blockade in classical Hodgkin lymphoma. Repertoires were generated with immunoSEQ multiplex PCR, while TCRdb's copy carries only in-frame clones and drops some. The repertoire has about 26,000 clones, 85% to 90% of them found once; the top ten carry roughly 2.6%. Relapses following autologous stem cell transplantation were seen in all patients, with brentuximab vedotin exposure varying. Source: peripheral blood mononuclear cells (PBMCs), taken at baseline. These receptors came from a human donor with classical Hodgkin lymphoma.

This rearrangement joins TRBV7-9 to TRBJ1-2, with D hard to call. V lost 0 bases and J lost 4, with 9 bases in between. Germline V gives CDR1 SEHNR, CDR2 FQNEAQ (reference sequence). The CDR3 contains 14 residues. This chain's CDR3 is CASSLALGPYGYTF. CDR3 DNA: TGTGCCAGCAGCTTAGCGCTAGGACCCTATGGCTACACCTTC.

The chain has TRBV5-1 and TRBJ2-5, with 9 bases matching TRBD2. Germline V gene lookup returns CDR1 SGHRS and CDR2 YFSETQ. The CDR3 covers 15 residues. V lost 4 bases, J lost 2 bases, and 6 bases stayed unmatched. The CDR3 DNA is TGCGCCAGCAGCGCGGCGGGGGGGCCACAAGAGACCCAGTACTTC. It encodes CASSAAGGPQETQYF.

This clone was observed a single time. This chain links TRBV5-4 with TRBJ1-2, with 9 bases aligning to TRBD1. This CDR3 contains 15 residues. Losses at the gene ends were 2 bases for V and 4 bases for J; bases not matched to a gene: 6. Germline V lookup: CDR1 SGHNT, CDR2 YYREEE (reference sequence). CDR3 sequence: CASSFTGGGIYGYTF. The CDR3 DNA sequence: TGTGCCAGCAGCTTTACAGGGGGCGGAATCTATGGCTACACCTTC.

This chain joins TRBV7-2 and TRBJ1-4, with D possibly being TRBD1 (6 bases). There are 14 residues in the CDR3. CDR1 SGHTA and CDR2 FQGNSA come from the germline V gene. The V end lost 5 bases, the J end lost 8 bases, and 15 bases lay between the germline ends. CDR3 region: CASSLRGIGEKLFF. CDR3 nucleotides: TGTGCCAGCAGCCTGAGGGGGATAGGGGAAAAACTGTTTTTT.

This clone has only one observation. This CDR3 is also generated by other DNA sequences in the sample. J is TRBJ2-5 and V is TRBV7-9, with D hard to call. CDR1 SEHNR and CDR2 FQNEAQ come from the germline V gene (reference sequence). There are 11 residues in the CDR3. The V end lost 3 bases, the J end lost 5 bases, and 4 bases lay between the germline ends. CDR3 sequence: CASSFLETQYF. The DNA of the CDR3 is TGTGCCAGCAGCTTTCTGGAGACCCAGTACTTC.

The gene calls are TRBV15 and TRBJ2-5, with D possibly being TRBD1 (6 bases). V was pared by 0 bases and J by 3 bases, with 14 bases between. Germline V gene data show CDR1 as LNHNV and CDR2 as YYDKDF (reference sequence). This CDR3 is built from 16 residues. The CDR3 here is CATSREPGTLKETQYF. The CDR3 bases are TGTGCCACCAGCAGAGAACCCGGGACACTTAAAGAGACCCAGTACTTC.

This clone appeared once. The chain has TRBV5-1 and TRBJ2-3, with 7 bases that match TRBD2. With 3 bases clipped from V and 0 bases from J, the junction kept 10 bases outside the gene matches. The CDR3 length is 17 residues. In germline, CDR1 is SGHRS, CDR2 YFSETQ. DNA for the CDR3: TGCGCCAGCAGCTCTCCAAAAAGCGGGGTCAGCACAGATACGCAGTATTTT. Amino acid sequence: CASSSPKSGVSTDTQYF.

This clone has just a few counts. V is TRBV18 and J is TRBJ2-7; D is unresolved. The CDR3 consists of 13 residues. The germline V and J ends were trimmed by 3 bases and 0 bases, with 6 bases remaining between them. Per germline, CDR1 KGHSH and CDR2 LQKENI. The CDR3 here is CASSPWGSYEQYF. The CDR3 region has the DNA TGTGCCAGCTCACCCTGGGGCTCCTACGAGCAGTACTTC.

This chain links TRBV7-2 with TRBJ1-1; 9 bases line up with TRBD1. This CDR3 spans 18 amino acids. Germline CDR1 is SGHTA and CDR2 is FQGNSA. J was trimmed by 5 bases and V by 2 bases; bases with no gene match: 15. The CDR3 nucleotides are TGTGCCAGCAGCTTATCGCCGGGGACAGGGTGGGTAGGAACTGAAGCTTTCTTT. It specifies CASSLSPGTGWVGTEAFF. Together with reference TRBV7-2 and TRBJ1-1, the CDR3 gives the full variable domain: GAGVSQSPSNKVTEKGKDVELRCDPISGHTALYWYRQSLGQGLEFLIYFQGNSAPDKSGLPSDRFSAERTGGSVSTLTIQRTQQEDSAVYLCASSLSPGTGWVGTEAFFGQGTRLTVV.

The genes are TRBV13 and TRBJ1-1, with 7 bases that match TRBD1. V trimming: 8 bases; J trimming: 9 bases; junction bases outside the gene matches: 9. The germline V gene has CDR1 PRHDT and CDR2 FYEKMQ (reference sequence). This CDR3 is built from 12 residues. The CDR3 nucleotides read TGTGCCAGCGAGTCCGACAGGGCCCAAGCTTTCTTT. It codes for CASESDRAQAFF.

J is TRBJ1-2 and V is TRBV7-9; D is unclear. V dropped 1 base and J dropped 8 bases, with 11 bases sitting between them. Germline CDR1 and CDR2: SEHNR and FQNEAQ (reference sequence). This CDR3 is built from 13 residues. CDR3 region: CASSLDTLGGYTF. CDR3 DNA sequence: TGTGCCAGCAGCTTAGATACCCTGGGAGGCTACACCTTC.

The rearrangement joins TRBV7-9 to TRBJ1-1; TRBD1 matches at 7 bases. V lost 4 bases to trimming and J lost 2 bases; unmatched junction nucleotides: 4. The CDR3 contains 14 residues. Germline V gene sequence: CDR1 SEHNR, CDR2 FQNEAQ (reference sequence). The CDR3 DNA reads TGTGCCAGCAGCTCGGGACAGTTCAACACTGAAGCTTTCTTT. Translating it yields CASSSGQFNTEAFF.

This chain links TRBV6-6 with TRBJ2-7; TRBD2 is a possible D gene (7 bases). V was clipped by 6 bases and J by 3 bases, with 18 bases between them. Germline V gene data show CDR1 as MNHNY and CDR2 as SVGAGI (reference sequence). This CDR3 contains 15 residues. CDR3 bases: TGTGCCAGCAGCCTGCTAGGGGGGGGCCGCTACGAGCAGTACTTC. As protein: CASSLLGGGRYEQYF.

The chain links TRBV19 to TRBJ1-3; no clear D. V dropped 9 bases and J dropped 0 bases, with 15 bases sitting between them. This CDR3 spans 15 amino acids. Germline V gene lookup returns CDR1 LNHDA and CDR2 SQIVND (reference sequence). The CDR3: CASSMVPYSGNTIYF. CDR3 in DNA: TGTGCCAGCTCCATGGTCCCTTACTCTGGAAACACCATATATTTT.

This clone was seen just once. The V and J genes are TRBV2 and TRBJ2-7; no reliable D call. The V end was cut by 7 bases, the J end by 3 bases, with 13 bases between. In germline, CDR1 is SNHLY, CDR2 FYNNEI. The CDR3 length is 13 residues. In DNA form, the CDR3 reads TGTGCCAGCACTCTTTCCGCAGACTACGAGCAGTACTTC. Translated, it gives CASTLSADYEQYF.

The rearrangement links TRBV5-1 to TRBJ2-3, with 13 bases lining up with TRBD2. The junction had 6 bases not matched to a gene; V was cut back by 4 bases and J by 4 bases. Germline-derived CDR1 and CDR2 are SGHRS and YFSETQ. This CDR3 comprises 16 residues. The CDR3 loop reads CASSLGTSGAADTQYF. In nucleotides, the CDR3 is TGCGCCAGCAGCCTCGGGACTAGCGGGGCGGCAGATACGCAGTATTTT.

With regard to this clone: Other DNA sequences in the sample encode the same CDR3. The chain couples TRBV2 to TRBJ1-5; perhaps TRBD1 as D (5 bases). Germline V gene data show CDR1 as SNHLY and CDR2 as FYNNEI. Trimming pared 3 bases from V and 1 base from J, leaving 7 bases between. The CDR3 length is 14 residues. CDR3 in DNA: TGTGCCAGCAGTGAGTCAGGGAGCAATCAGCCCCAGCATTTT. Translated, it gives CASSESGSNQPQHF. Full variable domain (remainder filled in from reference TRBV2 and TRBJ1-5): EPEVTQTPSHQVTQMGQEVILRCVPISNHLYFYWYRQILGQKVEFLVSFYNNEISEKSEIFDDQFSVERPDGSNFTLKIRSTKLEDSAMYFCASSESGSNQPQHFGDGTRLSIL.

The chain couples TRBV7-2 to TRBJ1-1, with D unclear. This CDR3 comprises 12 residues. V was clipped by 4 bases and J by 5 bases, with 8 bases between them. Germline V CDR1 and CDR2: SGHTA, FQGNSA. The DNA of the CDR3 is TGTGCCAGCAGCTCCAGTGGGACTGAAGCTTTCTTT. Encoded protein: CASSSSGTEAFF.

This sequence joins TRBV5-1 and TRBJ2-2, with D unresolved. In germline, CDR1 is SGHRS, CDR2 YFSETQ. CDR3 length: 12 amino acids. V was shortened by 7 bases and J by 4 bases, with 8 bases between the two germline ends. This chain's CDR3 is CASGETTGELFF. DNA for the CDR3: TGCGCCAGCGGAGAAACCACCGGGGAGCTGTTTTTT.

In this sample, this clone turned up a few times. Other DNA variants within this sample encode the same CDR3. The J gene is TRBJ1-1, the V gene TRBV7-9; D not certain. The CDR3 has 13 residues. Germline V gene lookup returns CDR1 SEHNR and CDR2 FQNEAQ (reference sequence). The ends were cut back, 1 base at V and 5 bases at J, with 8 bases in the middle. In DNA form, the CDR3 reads TGTGCCAGCAGCTTAGGTGAGGAGACTGAAGCTTTCTTT. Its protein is CASSLGEETEAFF.

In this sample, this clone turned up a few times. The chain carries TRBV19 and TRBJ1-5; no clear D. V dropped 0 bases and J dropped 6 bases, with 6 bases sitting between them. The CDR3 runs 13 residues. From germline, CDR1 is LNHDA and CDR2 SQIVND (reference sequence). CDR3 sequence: CASSIELRQPQHF. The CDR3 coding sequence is TGTGCCAGTAGTATAGAATTGCGTCAGCCCCAGCATTTT.

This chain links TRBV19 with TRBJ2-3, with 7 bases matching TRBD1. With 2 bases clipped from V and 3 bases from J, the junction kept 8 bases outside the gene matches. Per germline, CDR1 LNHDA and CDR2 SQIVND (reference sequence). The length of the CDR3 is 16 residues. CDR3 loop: CASSIMRGLKTDTQYF. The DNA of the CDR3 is TGTGCCAGTAGTATAATGAGGGGGCTTAAGACAGATACGCAGTATTTT.

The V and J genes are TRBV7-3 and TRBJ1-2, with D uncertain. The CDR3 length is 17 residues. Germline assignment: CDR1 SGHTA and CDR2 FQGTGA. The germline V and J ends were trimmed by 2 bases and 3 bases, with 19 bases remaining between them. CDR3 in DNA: TGTGCCAGCAGCTTAGAGCCCTTCGGGGAGGAGGACTATGGCTACACCTTC. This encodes CASSLEPFGEEDYGYTF.

CDR3 in DNA: TGTGCCAGCTGCCCGACGCAGTCGAACACCGGGGAGCTGTTTTTT. Translated, it gives CASCPTQSNTGELFF. The rearrangement uses TRBV18 and TRBJ2-2; D uncertain. V was trimmed by 7 bases and J by 0 bases, leaving 12 bases between them. Germline V gene sequence: CDR1 KGHSH, CDR2 LQKENI. The CDR3 extends over 15 amino acids.

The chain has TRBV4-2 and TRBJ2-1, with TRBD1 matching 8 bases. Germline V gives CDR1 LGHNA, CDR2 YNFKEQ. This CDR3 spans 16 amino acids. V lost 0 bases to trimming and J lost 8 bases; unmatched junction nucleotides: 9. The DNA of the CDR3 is TGTGCCAGCAGCCAAGATGACCACAGGGGGTCCGATGAGCAGTTCTTC. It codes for CASSQDDHRGSDEQFF.

CDR3 nucleotides: TGCAGCGTTGGATCACTAGCGGGGATCAATGAGCAGTTCTTC. This gives the protein CSVGSLAGINEQFF. The rearrangement links TRBV29-1 to TRBJ2-1; 10 nucleotides match TRBD2. The CDR3 has 14 amino acids. CDR1 SQVTM and CDR2 ANQGSEA come from the germline V gene. The V and J ends lost 4 bases and 6 bases, in that order; junction bases with no gene match: 6.

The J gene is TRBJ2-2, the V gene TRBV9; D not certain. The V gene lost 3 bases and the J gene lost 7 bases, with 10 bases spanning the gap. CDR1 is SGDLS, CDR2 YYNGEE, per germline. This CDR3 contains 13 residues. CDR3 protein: CASSAPGGGELFF. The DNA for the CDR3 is TGTGCCAGCAGCGCCCCGGGCGGCGGGGAGCTGTTTTTT.

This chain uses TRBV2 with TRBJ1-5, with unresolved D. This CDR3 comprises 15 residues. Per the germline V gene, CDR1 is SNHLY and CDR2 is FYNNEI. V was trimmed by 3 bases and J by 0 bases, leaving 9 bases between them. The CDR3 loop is CASSDGSVSNQPQHF. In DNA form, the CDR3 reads TGTGCCAGCAGTGATGGCTCGGTTAGCAATCAGCCCCAGCATTTT.

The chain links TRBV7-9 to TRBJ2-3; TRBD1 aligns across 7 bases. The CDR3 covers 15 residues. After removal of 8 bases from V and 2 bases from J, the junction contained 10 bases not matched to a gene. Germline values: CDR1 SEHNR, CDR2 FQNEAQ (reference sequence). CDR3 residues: CASHRDRLFTDTQYF. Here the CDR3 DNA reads TGTGCCAGCCACCGGGACAGACTTTTCACAGATACGCAGTATTTT.